The subject of this entry is one TCR beta chain. This sample was taken from a study of T cells in Graves' hyperthyroidism and ophthalmopathy. J lost 2 bases, V lost 8 bases, and 5 bases had no gene match. The germline CDR1 and CDR2 sequences are SNHLY and FYNNEI. This CDR3 has 13 residues. Amplified regions were TCR beta CDR3 sequences from RNA transcripts. The study used the HTBI primer set for a first-round RT-PCR of the TCR CDR3. A single record per CDR3 protein comes from TCRdb applying MiXCR to the multiplex PCR reads. Seen here are approximately 710,000 distinct CDR3 sequences, 15% to 20% observed once, and the top ten hold roughly 15%.

This clonotype was sampled from a man in his forties or fifties with Graves' hyperthyroidism. The chain couples TRBV2 to TRBJ2-7, with 8 bases matching TRBD2. The sequenced sample was blood. The CDR3 protein is CASRSGAAYEQYF. CDR3 sequence (DNA): TGTGCCAGCCGTAGCGGGGCGGCCTACGAGCAGTACTTC.